The source of this TCR beta chain is a study of blood T cell repertoires in COVID-19. Looking at the study overall: Spain, Italy and the United States supplied samples that represented acute and convalescent COVID-19. Nucleic acid was either cDNA or gDNA, and it came from T cells, B-cell-depleted T cells, or PBMCs.

Authors' data handling: Researchers report that nucleated cell counts were estimated from reference gene primer amplification. TCRdb keeps only in-frame clones here, not all; method: immunoSEQ multiplex PCR. V and J calls and clone size come straight from that table; D and trimming were deduced from the DNA. The sample holds 300,000 to 400,000 clones, about 87% seen once. Per the germline V gene, CDR1 is SGHTA and CDR2 is FQGNSA. CDR3 length: 16 residues. With 0 bases clipped from V and 1 base from J, the junction kept 1 base outside the gene matches. The chain recombines TRBV7-2 with TRBJ2-3; 10 bases align to TRBD1. The specimen sequenced was peripheral blood. This receptor was taken from a woman aged 45 to 65 who had recovered from COVID-19. In nucleotides, the CDR3 is TGTGCCAGCAGCTTAGCCGGGACAGGGGGCACAGATACGCAGTATTTT. As protein: CASSLAGTGGTDTQYF.